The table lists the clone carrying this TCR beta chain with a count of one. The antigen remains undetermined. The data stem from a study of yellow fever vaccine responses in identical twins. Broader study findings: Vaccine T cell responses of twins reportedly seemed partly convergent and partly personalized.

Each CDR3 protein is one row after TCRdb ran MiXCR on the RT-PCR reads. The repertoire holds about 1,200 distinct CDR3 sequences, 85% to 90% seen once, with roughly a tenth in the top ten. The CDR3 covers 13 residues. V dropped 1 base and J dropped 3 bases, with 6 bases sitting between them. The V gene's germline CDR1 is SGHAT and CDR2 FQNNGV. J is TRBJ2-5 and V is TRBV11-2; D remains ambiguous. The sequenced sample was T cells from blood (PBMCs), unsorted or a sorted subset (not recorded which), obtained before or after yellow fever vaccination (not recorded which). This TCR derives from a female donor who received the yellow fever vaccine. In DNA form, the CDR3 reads TGTGCCAGCAGCTTAGTGATTGAAGAGACCCAGTACTTC. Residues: CASSLVIEETQYF.